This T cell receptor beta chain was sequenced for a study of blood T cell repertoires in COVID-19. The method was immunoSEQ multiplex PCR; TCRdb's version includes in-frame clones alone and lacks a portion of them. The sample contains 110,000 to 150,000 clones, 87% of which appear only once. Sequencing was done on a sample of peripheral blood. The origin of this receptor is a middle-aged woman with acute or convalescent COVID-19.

The CDR3 here is CASSSFTGGLTDTQYF. The CDR3 coding sequence is TGTGCCAGCAGCTCTTTTACAGGGGGCCTCACAGATACGCAGTATTTT. The chain recombines TRBV7-9 with TRBJ2-3; 9 bases agree with TRBD1. The V segment lost 4 bases and the J segment 2 bases; nucleotides outside the gene matches: 7. The germline gives CDR1 SEHNR, CDR2 FQNEAQ (reference sequence). This CDR3 spans 16 amino acids.